The T cell receptor (beta chain) described here comes from a study of T cells in Graves' hyperthyroidism and ophthalmopathy (dated by TCRdb to about 2019). Regarding the research as a whole: Peripheral blood samples were taken at the time of initial diagnosis, prior to any treatment. According to the paper, TCR Vbeta CDR3 sequencing was carried out on about 140 peripheral blood samples, which came from 40 to 45 ophthalmopathy, around 74 hyperthyroidism and about 17 progressor patients. Following sampling, methimazole starting at 30 mg daily was given to hyperthyroidism patients, and high-dose intravenous methylprednisolone was given to ophthalmopathy patients. An independent validation cohort of around 19 hyperthyroidism patients and about 16 patients who later progressed to ophthalmopathy tested prospective prediction of ophthalmopathy. Thyroid tissue and blood T-cell repertoires from about 6 Graves' hyperthyroidism patients were also compared in the study. The approximately 100 discovery patients were divided at random into training and test sets in a 7:3 ratio. To identify distinguishing TCR V-J signatures, a discovery cohort of 100 or so patients was used, comprising under 45 with Graves' ophthalmopathy and 57 with stable Graves' hyperthyroidism. General conclusions and limits of the study: In validation, the model predicted progression to ophthalmopathy with about 71% sensitivity and around 72% specificity, a median of around six months before onset. A 13 V-J signature model separated ophthalmopathy from stable hyperthyroidism, with over 85% sensitivity and 81% to 83% specificity in cross-validation and 80%/75% in testing. No statistical method was used to fix the sample size in advance, and group allocation was not hidden from the investigators. Most expanded thyroid clonotypes (frequency above 0.001) were also found in blood, which suggests that blood repertoires may mirror thyroid immune responses.

The TCR beta CDR3 regions were amplified from the RNA transcripts. For the first round of RT-PCR on the TCR CDR3, the HTBI primer set was used together with the Qiagen OneStep RT-PCR kit. Libraries were constructed in a second round of multiplex PCR, after which size selection and purification were carried out. The libraries were sequenced on an Illumina HiSeq2000 using paired-end 100 bp reads. As for how the authors treated the data: Raw data were processed with SOAPnuke, discarding reads with adapters, uncalled bases, mean Phred below 15, or no exact constant-primer or identifier match. High-quality paired reads were merged using COPE v1.2.5, and each unique nucleotide sequence was defined as a clonotype. MiTCR v1.1 was used to align the clonotypes against IMGT TRBV, TRBD and TRBJ reference segments. The analysis was restricted to V-J combinations with a frequency above 0.0001, which together covered 99% to 99.2% of the repertoires. The TCS score was defined as F50 (clonal expansion) divided by E x V (chaos), with BLOSUM62-based TCRdist calculated between CDR3 peptides within each V-J. Welch's t-statistics and random forest reduced roughly 540 V-J features to 10 to 15, which were used in a naive Bayes classifier (R e1071). TCRdb cleaned the public reads at Q25 with fastp, built clones with MiXCR and kept in-frame beta chains. Here each entry gathers all rows of one CDR3 protein and keeps the most common genes and DNA. None of the V and J calls come from the authors' own analysis; TCRdb made them. In all, the sample holds 350,000 to 400,000 distinct CDR3 sequences, and around 13% of those were seen once. Of the sample, approximately 10% falls within the top ten clones.

This clonotype was seen a handful of times. No cognate antigen has been identified for it. Within one base of it there is no much larger clone, and no base qualities were kept. A distance of 24 bases separates the germline ends of V and J, which lose 5 bases and 4 bases respectively. Via the germline V gene (reference sequence), CDR1 is LNHNV and CDR2 YYDKDF. The CDR3 runs 17 amino acids, cysteine and phenylalanine included. Only CDR3 DNA remains: 51 bases, in frame from the first base. Graves' hyperthyroidism was defined as stable when no progression to ophthalmopathy occurred over 18 months of follow-up. Hyperthyroidism patients were aged 18 to 65 years and newly diagnosed, with disease duration of less than 2 months. Patients with uncontrolled infections, other autoimmune diseases, pregnancy or lactation were excluded. Diagnoses were established on the basis of clinical symptoms, serum thyroxine and TRAb, thyroid ultrasound, and orbital computed tomography. PBMCs were isolated from about 9.1 ml of fresh peripheral blood by Ficoll-Paque density gradient centrifugation. Total RNA was extracted using Trizol reagent, and RNA quality was assessed on an Agilent 2100 Bioanalyzer.

The chain couples TRBV15 to TRBJ2-7; D gene: possibly TRBD1, on 7 matching bases. This clonotype was sampled from a woman aged 60-75 years with Graves' hyperthyroidism. The source material was blood. This receptor carries the CDR3 CATSGGVLGQRFYEQYF. The DNA sequence is TGTGCCACCAGCGGCGGGGTTCTGGGACAGAGGTTTTACGAGCAGTACTTC.